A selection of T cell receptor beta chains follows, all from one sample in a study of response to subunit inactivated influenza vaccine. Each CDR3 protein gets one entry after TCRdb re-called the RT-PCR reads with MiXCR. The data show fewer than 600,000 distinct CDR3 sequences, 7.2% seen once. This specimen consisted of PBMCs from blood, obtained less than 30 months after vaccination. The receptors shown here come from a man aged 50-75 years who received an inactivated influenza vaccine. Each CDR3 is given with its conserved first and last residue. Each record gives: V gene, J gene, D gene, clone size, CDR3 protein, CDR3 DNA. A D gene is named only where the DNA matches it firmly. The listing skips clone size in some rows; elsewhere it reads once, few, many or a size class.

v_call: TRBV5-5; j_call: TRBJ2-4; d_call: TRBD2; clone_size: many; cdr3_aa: CASSFWRGVLDVNIQYF; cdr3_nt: TGTGCCAGCAGCTTTTGGCGGGGGGTACTCGATGTGAACATTCAGTACTTC
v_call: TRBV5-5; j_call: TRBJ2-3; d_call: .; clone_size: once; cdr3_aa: CASSPGLLYTDTQYF; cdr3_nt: TGTGCCAGCAGCCCCGGACTCCTCTACACAGATACGCAGTATTTT
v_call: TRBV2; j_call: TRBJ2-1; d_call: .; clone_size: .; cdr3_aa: CASRTGMSYNEQFF; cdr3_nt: TGTGCCAGCAGGACCGGGATGTCCTACAATGAGCAGTTCTTC
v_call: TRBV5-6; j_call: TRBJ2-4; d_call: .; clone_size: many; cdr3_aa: CASSLGGHMKNIQYF; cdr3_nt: TGTGCCAGCAGCTTGGGGGGACACATGAAAAACATTCAGTACTTC
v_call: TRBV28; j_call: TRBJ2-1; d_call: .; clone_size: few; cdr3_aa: CASSSRLHAESRSYNEQFF; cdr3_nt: TGTGCCAGCAGTAGCCGCCTACACGCAGAAAGCCGGTCCTACAATGAGCAGTTCTTC
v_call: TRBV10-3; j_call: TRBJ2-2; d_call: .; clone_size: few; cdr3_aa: CAISGGPNTGELFF; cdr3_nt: TGTGCCATCAGTGGAGGACCGAACACCGGGGAGCTGTTTTTT
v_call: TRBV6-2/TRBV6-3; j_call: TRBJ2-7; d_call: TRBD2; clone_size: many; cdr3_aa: CASSLRPAGGTYEQYF; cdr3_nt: TGTGCCAGCAGTCTCCGACCAGCGGGAGGGACCTACGAGCAGTACTTC
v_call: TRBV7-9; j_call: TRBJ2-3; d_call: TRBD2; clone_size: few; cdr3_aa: CASSARLAGVSDTQYF; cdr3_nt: TGTGCCAGCAGCGCGCGACTAGCGGGAGTTTCAGATACGCAGTATTTT
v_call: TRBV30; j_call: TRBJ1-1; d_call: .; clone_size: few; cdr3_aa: CAWSKAWSTEAFF; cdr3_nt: TGTGCCTGGAGTAAAGCTTGGTCCACTGAAGCTTTCTTT
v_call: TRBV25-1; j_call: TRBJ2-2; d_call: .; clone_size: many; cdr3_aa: CASRGGGNTGELFF; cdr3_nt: TGTGCCAGCAGGGGCGGAGGGAACACCGGGGAGCTGTTTTTT
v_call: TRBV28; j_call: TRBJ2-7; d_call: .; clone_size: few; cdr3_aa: CASISRESISYEQYF; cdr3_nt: TGTGCCAGCATTTCCAGGGAATCTATTTCCTACGAGCAGTACTTC
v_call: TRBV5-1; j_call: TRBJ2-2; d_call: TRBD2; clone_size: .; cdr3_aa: CASSLAGTRNTGELFF; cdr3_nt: TGCGCCAGCAGCTTGGCCGGGACTAGAAACACCGGGGAGCTGTTTTTT
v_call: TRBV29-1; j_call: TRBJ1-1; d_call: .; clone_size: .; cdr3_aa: CSVPRGTEAFF; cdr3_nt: TGCAGCGTTCCCAGGGGCACTGAAGCTTTCTTT
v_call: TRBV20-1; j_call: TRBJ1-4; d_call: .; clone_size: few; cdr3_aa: CSAREARRTTNEKLFF; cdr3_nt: TGCAGTGCTAGAGAGGCGCGGAGAACAACTAATGAAAAACTGTTTTTT
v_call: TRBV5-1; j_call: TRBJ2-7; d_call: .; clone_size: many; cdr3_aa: CASSLGEYEQYF; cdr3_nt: TGTGCCAGCAGTTTAGGGGAGTACGAGCAGTACTTC
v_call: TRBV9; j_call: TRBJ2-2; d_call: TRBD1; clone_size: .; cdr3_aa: CASSPRTGGMAGELFF; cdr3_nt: TGTGCCAGCAGCCCCAGGACAGGGGGGATGGCCGGGGAGCTGTTTTTT
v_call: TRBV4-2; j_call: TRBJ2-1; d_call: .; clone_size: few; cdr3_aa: CASSPNGGPDEQFF; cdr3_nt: TGTGCCAGCAGCCCAAACGGGGGCCCCGATGAGCAGTTCTTC
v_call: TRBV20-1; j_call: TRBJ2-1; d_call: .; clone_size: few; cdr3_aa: CSARDREQGLYNEQFF; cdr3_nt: TGCAGTGCTAGAGATAGGGAACAGGGCCTTTACAATGAGCAGTTCTTC
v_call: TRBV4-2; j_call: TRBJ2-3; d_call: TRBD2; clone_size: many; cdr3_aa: CASSQVPSGGRDTQYF; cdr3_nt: TGTGCCAGCAGCCAAGTCCCTAGCGGGGGACGAGATACGCAGTATTTT
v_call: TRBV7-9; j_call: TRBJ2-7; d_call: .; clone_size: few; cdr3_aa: CASSWDAGGGREQYF; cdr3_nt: TGTGCCAGCAGCTGGGACGCTGGGGGAGGACGAGAGCAGTACTTC
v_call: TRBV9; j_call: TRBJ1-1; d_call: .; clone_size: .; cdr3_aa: CASSVEWGGTEAFF; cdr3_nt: TGTGCCAGCAGCGTAGAGTGGGGAGGCACTGAAGCTTTCTTT
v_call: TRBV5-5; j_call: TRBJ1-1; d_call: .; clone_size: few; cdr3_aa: CASSPGVVCTEAFF; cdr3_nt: TGTGCCAGCAGCCCAGGGGTTGTGTGCACTGAAGCTTTCTTT